Listed here is a single T cell receptor (beta chain). The antigen remains undetermined. These data belong to a study of T cell responses to AZD1222 COVID-19 vaccine. Study results and limitations: None of the repertoires were sampled until the peak T cell response had passed. Two AZD1222 doses significantly raised spike-specific TCR breadth and depth over controls.

The ends lost 4 bases at V and 3 bases at J; junction bases unmatched: 9. Per the germline V gene, CDR1 is MDHEN and CDR2 is SYDVKM. The CDR3 is 16 amino acids. Here immunoSEQ multiplex PCR was the method, and the copy in TCRdb shows in-frame clones only, minus some. Of about 180,000 clones detected, 75% to 90% appear once; the ten largest clones hold roughly 4%. Sequenced here: peripheral blood, sampled 28 days after the second dose of the MenACWY control vaccine. The TCR comes from an adult who received the MenACWY meningococcal vaccine as a control. The V and J genes are TRBV28 and TRBJ2-3; 8 bases fit TRBD1. The CDR3 loop reads CASSWPGGKGTDTQYF. As DNA, the CDR3 is TGTGCCAGCAGTTGGCCAGGGGGCAAGGGGACAGATACGCAGTATTTT.